Presented here are 19 T cell receptor beta chains from one specimen sequenced in a study of glioma-infiltrating T cells. Amplification of TCR alpha and beta CDR3 regions from RNA used iRepertoire nested multiplex PCR. TCRdb re-analysed the multiplex PCR reads in MiXCR, keeping a single row per CDR3 protein. This table holds about 210,000 distinct CDR3 sequences, roughly 32% found once. Sequencing was carried out using glioma tissue, nonneoplastic brain tissue, or PBMCs (not recorded which). The receptors shown here come from a human donor with low-grade glioma or glioblastoma, undergoing nonglioma brain surgery, or in good health (not recorded which).

With respect to this clonotype: The junction departs from the called germline gene at one end, perhaps through a read error. The chain couples TRBV27 to TRBJ1-1, with D possibly matching TRBD1 (6 bases). Germline CDR1 and CDR2: MNHEY and SMNVEV (reference sequence). CDR3 size: 17 residues. This chain's CDR3 is CASSFTQGSRPNIEAFF. Here the CDR3 DNA reads TGTGCCAGCAGTTTCACCCAGGGGTCCCGCCCAAACATTGAAGCTTTCTTT.

Concerning this clonotype: A much more abundant neighbour one base away suggests this may be a read error. The chain combines TRBV25-1 with TRBJ1-4; TRBD1 matches at 8 bases. Looked up from germline, CDR1 is MGHDK and CDR2 is SYGVNS. The CDR3 runs to 16 residues. The CDR3 region has the DNA TGTGCCAGCAGTGACGGGTCTCAGGGGGCTTACGGAAAACTGTCTTTT. This translates into CASSDGSQGAYGKLSF.

This clonotype was found many times. The V call is TRBV19, the J call TRBJ1-5; a weak D match, TRBD1 (5 bases). Trimming took off 3 bases at V and 5 bases at J, with 17 bases between the two ends. Per the germline V gene, CDR1 is LNHDA and CDR2 is SQIVND (reference sequence). The CDR3 totals 16 residues. Here the CDR3 DNA reads TGTGCCAGTAGTATTTCCAACCAGGGTGGGCATCAGCCCCAGCATTTT. As protein: CASSISNQGGHQPQHF.

A remark on this clonotype: This clone may be a read error of a much larger clone one base away. The rearrangement joins TRBV4-2 to TRBJ2-5; possibly TRBD1 for D (5 bases). CDR1 and CDR2 from the germline V gene are LGHNA and YNFKEQ. The CDR3 totals 14 residues. The germline V and J ends were trimmed by 2 bases and 5 bases, with 12 bases remaining between them. The CDR3 coding sequence is TGTGCCAGCAGCCAAAATCGGAAGGGGGAGACCCAGTACTTC. Its protein is CASSQNRKGETQYF.

About this clonotype itself: It is likely a read error, because the conserved phenylalanine at the end of the CDR3 is missing. The V and J genes are TRBV5-4 and TRBJ2-7; 7 bases match TRBD2. This CDR3 spans 15 amino acids. Germline V CDR1 and CDR2: SGHNT, YYREEE (reference sequence). V dropped 4 bases and J dropped 0; count of bases not matched to a gene: 7. In DNA form, the CDR3 reads TGTGCCAGCAGCCCGTCTAGCGGAGACTCCTACGAGCAGTACCTC. Translating gives CASSPSSGDSYEQYL.

This clonotype was picked up many times. This chain links TRBV15 with TRBJ2-7, with a possible D match to TRBD2 (5 bases). Trimming took 0 bases from V and 3 from J, leaving 9 bases between them. The germline V gene encodes CDR1 LNHNV and CDR2 YYDKDF (reference sequence). The CDR3 is 14 amino acids. For the CDR3, the DNA is TGTGCCACCAGCAGAGATTCGGGGAGCTACGAGCAGTACTTC. Residues: CATSRDSGSYEQYF.

In this sample, this clonotype turned up a few times. The chain carries TRBV19 and TRBJ2-5, with 10 bases aligning to TRBD2. Germline assignment: CDR1 LNHDA and CDR2 SQIVND (reference sequence). V shed 10 bases and J 5 bases; nucleotides not matched to a gene: 13. CDR3 length: 15 amino acids. The CDR3 coding sequence is TGTGCCACCACAAAATCGGGACTAGCGCCTGAGACCCAGTACTTC. It encodes CATTKSGLAPETQYF.

This clonotype was observed many times. This chain links TRBV28 with TRBJ1-4, with no clear D. This CDR3 contains 14 residues. V lost 5 bases to trimming and J lost 0 bases, with 7 bases between them. From germline, CDR1 is MDHEN and CDR2 SYDVKM. CDR3 DNA: TGTGCCAGCAGTCGGGTCTCAACTAATGAAAAACTGTTTTTT. Its translation is CASSRVSTNEKLFF.

This clonotype was observed a handful of times. CDR3 bases: TGTGCCAGCAGCTTTGTAGCGGGAGGGCCAAATGAGCAGTTCTTC. Its translation is CASSFVAGGPNEQFF. The chain couples TRBV7-2 to TRBJ2-1, with 11 bases that match TRBD2. Germline V gene sequence: CDR1 SGHTA, CDR2 FQGNSA. J lost 7 bases, V lost 3 bases, and 5 bases had no gene match. The CDR3 has 15 amino acids.

Concerning this clonotype itself: It may be a read error: a sequence one base away is much more abundant. The chain recombines TRBV2 with TRBJ2-1; D gene unclear. The germline V and J ends were trimmed by 7 bases and 5 bases, with 12 bases remaining between them. CDR1 and CDR2 from the germline V gene are SNHLY and FYNNEI. The CDR3 totals 13 residues. The chain's CDR3 is CASIADANNEQFF. The CDR3 DNA is TGTGCCAGCATCGCCGACGCCAACAATGAGCAGTTCTTC.

This clonotype was counted a few times. The V and J genes are TRBV19 and TRBJ2-5, with no clear D. The CDR3 loop spans 15 amino acids. V was clipped by 3 bases and J by 5 bases, with 16 bases between them. Germline values: CDR1 LNHDA, CDR2 SQIVND (reference sequence). CDR3 residues: CASSIVAPPAETQYF. The CDR3 DNA reads TGTGCCAGTAGTATCGTTGCTCCTCCGGCGGAGACCCAGTACTTC.

At least ten counts were recorded for this clonotype. The chain has TRBV19 and TRBJ1-5; D uncertain. This CDR3 comprises 17 residues. Germline V lookup: CDR1 LNHDA, CDR2 SQIVND (reference sequence). V gave up 4 bases and J gave up 2 bases, with 18 bases separating them. The DNA for the CDR3 is TGTGCCAGTAGTAAGGGCCTCGGGGTCGGAGGCAATCAGCCCCAGCATTTT. Translating gives CASSKGLGVGGNQPQHF.

This clonotype was observed many times. This chain uses TRBV20-1 with TRBJ2-1; 7 bases match TRBD2. CDR3 length: 16 amino acids. CDR1 and CDR2 from the germline V gene are DFQATT and SNEGSKA (reference sequence). V was clipped by 0 bases and J by 7 bases; unmatched bases: 12. The CDR3 loop reads CSARDPSGIAGNEQFF. The DNA of the CDR3 is TGCAGTGCTAGAGATCCTTCGGGAATAGCGGGTAATGAGCAGTTCTTC.

The table lists this clonotype with a count of one. This could be a read error, since a much larger clone is one nucleotide away. V and J are TRBV5-1 and TRBJ1-2; TRBD1 is a possible D gene (5 bases). Per the germline V gene, CDR1 is SGHRS and CDR2 is YFSETQ. The CDR3 length is 15 residues. In DNA form, the CDR3 reads TGCGGCAGCAGTAACAACCGGGGCATAGACTATGGCTACACCTTC. Translating gives CGSSNNRGIDYGYTF.

This clonotype was counted ten times or more. The chain is built from TRBV18 and TRBJ2-3; a weak D match, TRBD2 (6 bases). Deletions cut 1 base from V and 5 bases from J, with 16 bases between. Germline values: CDR1 KGHSH, CDR2 LQKENI. The CDR3 totals 16 residues. The CDR3 nucleotides read TGTGCCAGCTCACCACGCGCGCGCGGGGCTGGAGATACGCAGTATTTT. Protein: CASSPRARGAGDTQYF.

As regards this clonotype: A single base separates this from a much larger clone, so it may be a read error. V usage is TRBV4-3 and J usage is TRBJ2-5; 7 nucleotides line up with TRBD2. The J call may be incorrect, as the DNA end agrees better with TRBJ2-1. CDR1 is LGHNA, CDR2 YSLEER, per germline. The CDR3 has 16 residues. The CDR3 is CASSQDQAGYYNEQFF. Written as DNA, the CDR3 is TGCGCCAGCAGCCAAGATCAAGCGGGGTACTACAATGAGCAGTTCTTC.

Note on this clonotype: With a much larger clone just one base away, this may be a read error. This sequence joins TRBV7-2 and TRBJ1-3; 7 bases align to TRBD1. CDR3 length equals 15 residues. V trimming: 5 bases; J trimming: 6 bases; junction bases outside the gene matches: 10. Germline lookup yields CDR1 SGHTA and CDR2 FQGNSA. DNA for the CDR3: TGTGCCAGCAGCACTAGACAGGGTATTGCAAACACCATATATTTT. As protein: CASSTRQGIANTIYF.

The chain is built from TRBV12-5 and TRBJ2-3, with TRBD1 matching 9 bases. CDR3 size: 14 residues. Germline V gives CDR1 LGHNT, CDR2 FRNRAP. V lost 4 bases, J lost 6 bases, and 5 bases stayed unmatched. The chain's CDR3 is CASGSHRGRDTQYF. The CDR3 DNA reads TGTGCTAGTGGTTCCCACAGGGGGCGGGATACGCAGTATTTT.

This clonotype came up many times. The V call is TRBV24-1, the J call TRBJ2-2; D gene ambiguous. Between the trimmed V and J ends, which lost 7 bases and 4 bases, there was a span of 12 bases. Germline V gives CDR1 KGHDR, CDR2 SFDVKD. The CDR3 extends over 14 amino acids. The CDR3 is CATRGSSPTGELFF. DNA for the CDR3: TGTGCCACCAGAGGGTCCAGCCCCACCGGGGAGCTGTTTTTT.